Following are 6 T cell receptor beta chains from one sample sequenced in a study of blood T cell repertoires in COVID-19. The method was immunoSEQ multiplex PCR; TCRdb's version includes in-frame clones alone and lacks a portion of them. The sample has tens of thousands of clones, 81% seen once. Sequencing was carried out using peripheral blood. Every receptor here comes from a human donor in a cohort sampled during active COVID-19.

The chain is built from TRBV2 and TRBJ2-3; TRBD2 matches at 7 bases. The CDR3 length is 15 residues. V lost 7 bases, J lost 1 base, and 8 bases stayed unmatched. Germline-derived CDR1 and CDR2 are SNHLY and FYNNEI. CDR3 bases: TGTGCCAGCAAACCCCTAGCGGACGGCACAGATACGCAGTATTTT. It codes for CASKPLADGTDTQYF.

This clone occurred a few times. This chain uses TRBV10-3 with TRBJ2-1, with 16 nucleotides matching TRBD2. With 6 bases clipped from V and 9 bases from J, the junction kept 8 bases outside the gene matches. CDR1 ENHRY and CDR2 SYGVKD come from the germline V gene. The length of the CDR3 is 16 residues. CDR3 sequence (DNA): TGTGCCATCAGGGGGACTAGCGGGAGGGCCGGGGTTGAGCAGTTCTTC. Translated, it gives CAIRGTSGRAGVEQFF.

V gene TRBV2 combines with J gene TRBJ2-1, with 8 positions matching TRBD2. Unmatched junction bases numbered 6, after V lost 8 bases and J lost 0 bases. The CDR3 is 15 residues long. Germline V lookup: CDR1 SNHLY, CDR2 FYNNEI. CDR3 nucleotides: TGTGCCAGCGAACGAAGCGGGGGCTCCTACAATGAGCAGTTCTTC. This codes for CASERSGGSYNEQFF.

This clone has only one observation. The chain has TRBV6-5 and TRBJ2-1; 7 positions agree with TRBD2. CDR1 and CDR2 (germline): MNHEY, SVGAGI. The V gene end was trimmed by 10 bases and the J gene end by 9 bases; junction bases not matched to a gene: 9. CDR3 size: 12 residues. The CDR3 DNA reads as TGTGCCACTGGGATTGGGACTATTGAGCAGTTCTTC. The encoded protein is CATGIGTIEQFF.

The rearrangement joins TRBV7-3 to TRBJ2-1, with no clear D. The CDR3 has 12 amino acids. V lost 3 bases and J lost 5, with 5 bases in between. Germline V gene lookup returns CDR1 SGHTA and CDR2 FQGTGA. CDR3 coding DNA: TGTGCCAGCAGCTTCACTGACAATGAGCAGTTCTTC. Translated, it gives CASSFTDNEQFF. Together with reference TRBV7-3 and TRBJ2-1, the CDR3 gives the full variable domain: GAGVSQTPSNKVTEKGKYVELRCDPISGHTALYWYRQSLGQGPEFLIYFQGTGAADDSGLPNDRFFAVRPEGSVSTLKIQRTERGDSAVYLCASSFTDNEQFFGPGTRLTVL.

In this sample, this clone turned up a few times. V is TRBV7-2 and J is TRBJ2-7; 8 bases fit TRBD1. This CDR3 comprises 17 residues. The germline gives CDR1 SGHTA, CDR2 FQGNSA. V shed 2 bases, J shed 6 bases, and the junction held 15 bases outside the gene matches. Here the CDR3 DNA reads TGTGCCAGCAGCTTATCGTGGGGGGCGGGGACAGGTGGCGAGCAGTACTTC. This translates into CASSLSWGAGTGGEQYF.